Listed below are T cell receptor beta chains from one sample, sequenced in a study of OX40 agonist ivuxolimab in advanced cancers. TCRdb's table, derived via immunoSEQ multiplex PCR, lists solely in-frame clones and lacks some. This table has approximately 30,000 clones, approximately 80% appearing once. This material consisted of CD4+ or CD8+ T cells sorted from blood, taken in a trial of the OX40 agonist ivuxolimab. Receptors were obtained from an adult with an advanced solid tumor such as melanoma, head and neck, liver or kidney cancer. CDR3s include the opening cysteine and the closing phenylalanine or tryptophan. A D gene is named only where the DNA matches it firmly. Not all rows give a size; the values are once, few, many and, for expanded clones, a class.

TRBJ2-5,once,TRBV6-1,NA,CASMETQETQYF,TGTGCCAGCATGGAAACACAAGAGACCCAGTACTTC
TRBJ1-2,once,TRBV30,TRBD1,CAWSPGTEDYGYTF,TGTGCCTGGAGCCCCGGGACAGAGGACTATGGCTACACCTTC
TRBJ1-2,NA,TRBV6-5,NA,CASSYQGGGPYGYTF,TGTGCCAGCAGTTACCAGGGTGGGGGTCCCTATGGCTACACCTTC
TRBJ1-2,NA,TRBV27,TRBD1,CASSPAVQGYGYTF,TGTGCCAGCAGTCCTGCGGTACAGGGGTATGGCTACACCTTC
TRBJ2-1,NA,TRBV7-5,NA,CARISPEGREMDEQFF,TGTGCCAGAATTTCCCCCGAGGGGCGGGAGATGGATGAGCAGTTCTTC
TRBJ2-3,NA,TRBV7-2,NA,CASSLLGGGTDTQYF,TGTGCCAGCAGCTTGCTAGGAGGAGGCACAGATACGCAGTATTTT
TRBJ2-7,NA,TRBV27,TRBD2,CASGVAGGVDEQYF,TGTGCCAGTGGCGTAGCGGGAGGCGTCGACGAGCAGTACTTC
TRBJ2-7,NA,TRBV5-1,NA,CASSLGRGRASDEQYF,TGCGCCAGCAGCCTGGGTAGGGGGAGGGCCTCTGACGAGCAGTACTTC
TRBJ1-1,NA,TRBV28,NA,CASMSGPMNTEAFF,TGTGCCAGTATGTCCGGGCCGATGAACACTGAAGCTTTCTTT
TRBJ2-1,once,TRBV27,TRBD1,CASSLGQAYNEQFF,TGTGCCAGCAGTTTGGGACAGGCATACAATGAGCAGTTCTTC